The 26 T cell receptor beta chains reported below all come from one sample, sequenced in a study of cytomegalovirus exposure and HLA in healthy donors. Clones were sequenced by immunoSEQ multiplex PCR, and TCRdb holds only the in-frame ones, with some missing. This sample has about 110,000 clones, with roughly 90% found just once. The material sequenced was PBMCs. Receptors were obtained from a woman younger than 45 in good health and CMV-seropositive.

The V and J genes are TRBV7-6 and TRBJ1-3; 8 bases match TRBD1. Trimming took 5 bases from V and 0 from J; bases not matched to a gene: 6. Germline V gives CDR1 SGHVS, CDR2 FNYEAQ. CDR3 length: 16 residues. DNA for the CDR3: TGTGCCAGCAGCAGCCCGGGACAGGCCTCTGGAAACACCATATATTTT. Its translation is CASSSPGQASGNTIYF. Based on the CDR3 plus reference TRBV7-6 and TRBJ1-3, the full variable domain is GAGVSQSPRYKVTKRGQDVALRCDPISGHVSLYWYRQALGQGPEFLTYFNYEAQQDKSGLPNDRFSAERPEGSISTLTIQRTEQRDSAMYRCASSSPGQASGNTIYFGEGSWLTVV.

The chain employs TRBV4-3 and TRBJ1-3; a possible D gene is TRBD1 (5 bases). CDR1 is LGHNA and CDR2 is YSLEER in the germline V gene. This CDR3 has 16 amino acids. Trimming pared 0 bases from V and 1 base from J, leaving 10 bases between. The CDR3 loop is CASSQDLAGSGNTIYF. CDR3 nucleotides: TGCGCCAGCAGCCAAGATCTTGCAGGGTCTGGAAACACCATATATTTT.

This chain joins TRBV6-1 and TRBJ2-5; 7 bases match TRBD1. Unmatched junction bases numbered 9, after V lost 4 bases and J lost 7 bases. CDR1 is MNHNS and CDR2 is SASEGT in the germline V gene. The CDR3 consists of 14 residues. The CDR3 here is CASSVRQGRGTQYF. CDR3 sequence (DNA): TGTGCCAGCAGTGTCCGACAGGGACGCGGGACCCAGTACTTC.

The rearrangement uses TRBV10-3 and TRBJ2-1, with 7 nucleotides matching TRBD1. The J segment lost 9 bases and the V segment lost 5 bases, leaving 4 bases of the junction unmatched. This CDR3 is built from 12 residues. Germline CDR1 is ENHRY and CDR2 is SYGVKD. In DNA form, the CDR3 reads TGTGCCATCAGTACAGGGGCGATTGAGCAGTTCTTC. The encoded protein is CAISTGAIEQFF.

This chain links TRBV5-1 with TRBJ2-7, with 7 bases aligning to TRBD1. Unmatched junction bases numbered 4, after V lost 4 bases and J lost 0 bases. Germline-derived CDR1 and CDR2 are SGHRS and YFSETQ. The CDR3 spans 14 residues. CDR3 amino acids: CASSLGTDSYEQYF. DNA for the CDR3: TGCGCCAGCAGCCTAGGGACAGACTCCTACGAGCAGTACTTC.

CDR3 sequence reads: CASSLERVSTDTQYF. The CDR3 DNA follows: TGTGCCAGCAGTTTAGAGCGGGTGAGCACAGATACGCAGTATTTT. V usage is TRBV27 and J usage is TRBJ2-3; a weak D match, TRBD2 (6 bases). The germline gives CDR1 MNHEY, CDR2 SMNVEV (reference sequence). This CDR3 spans 15 amino acids. Trimming cost V 2 bases and J 0 bases, with 9 bases left between them.

The CDR3 spells CASSKARGTDF. The CDR3 DNA sequence: TGTGCCAGCAGCAAAGCGAGGGGGACGGACTTC. The gene calls are TRBV21-1 and TRBJ2-7; no check of the table's D call, TRBD1, against the DNA was made. TRBV21-1 is annotated as a pseudogene. This CDR3 has 11 amino acids.

The chain has TRBV18 and TRBJ1-2; 10 positions agree with TRBD1. The CDR3 sequence is 17 residues long. Germline loops: CDR1 KGHSH, CDR2 LQKENI. Trimming at V came to 3 bases and at J to 0 bases, leaving 7 bases not matched to a gene. The DNA of the CDR3 is TGTGCCAGCTCACCTGGGACAGGGGTAGGAGCTAACTATGGCTACACCTTC. The encoded protein is CASSPGTGVGANYGYTF.

The chain is built from TRBV6-5 and TRBJ1-6, with TRBD1 identical over 10 bases. V was pared by 4 bases and J by 9 bases, with 9 bases of the junction left unmatched. This CDR3 is built from 16 residues. Germline loops: CDR1 MNHEY, CDR2 SVGAGI. CDR3 sequence (DNA): TGTGCCAGCAGTTTTTCACGGACAGGGGGTGTTTCACCCCTCCACTTT. Translating gives CASSFSRTGGVSPLHF.

This clone was observed once. The rearrangement links TRBV6-5 to TRBJ1-6, with D perhaps TRBD1 (5 bases). The CDR3 loop spans 15 amino acids. V was shortened by 6 bases and J by 5 bases, with 14 bases between the two germline ends. CDR1 and CDR2 (germline): MNHEY, SVGAGI. Here the CDR3 reads CASSRPGTDNSPLHF. CDR3 nucleotides: TGTGCCAGCAGCAGACCCGGGACTGATAATTCACCCCTCCACTTT.

The sample holds one count of this clone. The rearrangement joins TRBV19 to TRBJ1-4; D uncertain. This CDR3 contains 17 residues. Per germline, CDR1 LNHDA and CDR2 SQIVND (reference sequence). Between the trimmed V and J ends, which lost 3 bases and 5 bases, there was a span of 19 bases. The CDR3 sequence: CASSMRGAASGNEKLFF. CDR3 bases: TGTGCCAGTAGTATGCGCGGAGCGGCATCGGGCAATGAAAAACTGTTTTTT.

V usage is TRBV5-5 and J usage is TRBJ1-4; perhaps TRBD1 as D (5 bases). Per the germline V gene, CDR1 is SGHKS and CDR2 is YYEKEE (reference sequence). This CDR3 is 15 amino acids long. V lost 0 bases to trimming and J lost 7 bases, with 13 bases between them. CDR3 nucleotides: TGTGCCAGCAGCTTGGGCGTGGGGCGCGGTGAAAAACTGTTTTTT. Its protein product is CASSLGVGRGEKLFF.

This chain joins TRBV2 and TRBJ2-7, with D possibly matching TRBD1 (6 bases). This CDR3 spans 13 amino acids. V lost 6 bases to trimming and J lost 2 bases, with 11 bases between them. Germline V gives CDR1 SNHLY, CDR2 FYNNEI. The CDR3 DNA reads as TGTGCCAGCAGAGACAGGACCCCCTACGAGCAGTACTTC. It codes for CASRDRTPYEQYF.

The CDR3 DNA follows: TGTGCCAGCAGTCTTAGCAGCACCGGGGAGCTGTTTTTT. It yields the protein CASSLSSTGELFF. The rearrangement links TRBV6-1 to TRBJ2-2; D gene unclear. Germline CDR1 is MNHNS and CDR2 is SASEGT. The V end was cut by 5 bases, the J end by 4 bases, with 8 bases between. The CDR3 extends over 13 amino acids.

V and J are TRBV19 and TRBJ2-7, with TRBD2 matching over 7 bases. Germline CDR1 is LNHDA and CDR2 is SQIVND (reference sequence). This CDR3 contains 15 residues. The V gene end was trimmed by 0 bases and the J gene end by 2 bases; junction bases not matched to a gene: 4. The CDR3 sequence: CASSIDLAVPYEQYF. The CDR3 nucleotides are TGTGCCAGTAGTATAGATCTAGCGGTTCCCTACGAGCAGTACTTC.

In its sample, this clone was seen once. This rearrangement joins TRBV9 to TRBJ2-1; TRBD2 matches 8 bases. This CDR3 has 15 residues. The germline V gene has CDR1 SGDLS and CDR2 YYNGEE. After removal of 0 bases from V and 12 bases from J, the junction contained 11 bases not matched to a gene. The CDR3: CASSVGSGASIAQFF. The CDR3 nucleotides read TGTGCCAGCAGCGTAGGTAGCGGGGCCTCCATTGCGCAGTTCTTC.

This chain connects TRBV9 to TRBJ2-5; no clear D. CDR3 length: 15 amino acids. Germline lookup yields CDR1 SGDLS and CDR2 YYNGEE. V lost 2 bases and J 3 bases, leaving 14 bases between the germline ends. The CDR3 region has the DNA TGTGCCAGCAGCGTTGATTGGCGGAGAAAAGAGACCCAGTACTTC. Its protein is CASSVDWRRKETQYF.

The chain joins TRBV15 to TRBJ2-7, with 8 bases that match TRBD1. CDR3 size: 16 residues. Per germline, CDR1 LNHNV and CDR2 YYDKDF (reference sequence). The V and J ends lost 0 bases and 4 bases, in that order; junction bases with no gene match: 8. CDR3 coding DNA: TGTGCCACCAGCAGAGATCCCAGGGGGCGTTTATACGAGCAGTACTTC. It is translated as CATSRDPRGRLYEQYF.

The rearrangement uses TRBV30 and TRBJ1-4; 9 bases are a match to TRBD1. The CDR3 length is 14 residues. Losses at the gene ends were 2 bases for V and 5 bases for J; bases not matched to a gene: 3. CDR1 and CDR2 (germline): GTSNPN, SVGIG (reference sequence). CDR3 sequence: CAWSWTGENEKLFF. The DNA of the CDR3 is TGTGCCTGGAGTTGGACAGGGGAAAATGAAAAACTGTTTTTT.

The genes are TRBV20-1 and TRBJ2-7; the match to TRBD2 covers 7 bases. The V segment lost 6 bases and the J segment 6 bases; nucleotides outside the gene matches: 5. The CDR3 spans 11 residues. Per the germline V gene, CDR1 is DFQATT and CDR2 is SNEGSKA (reference sequence). DNA for the CDR3: TGCAGTGCACGTGGACTAGTCGAGCAGTACTTC. Amino acids: CSARGLVEQYF.

V and J are TRBV6-5 and TRBJ2-1, with TRBD1 identical over 7 bases. V was pared by 4 bases and J by 6 bases, with 12 bases of the junction left unmatched. The length of the CDR3 is 16 residues. The germline CDR1 and CDR2 sequences are MNHEY and SVGAGI. The CDR3 spells CASSLRRAGTANEQFF. CDR3 nucleotide sequence: TGTGCCAGCAGTTTACGTCGAGCCGGGACAGCCAATGAGCAGTTCTTC.

The chain employs TRBV9 and TRBJ2-2; 9 bases are shared with TRBD2. This CDR3 has 16 residues. Losses at the gene ends were 0 bases for V and 2 bases for J; bases not matched to a gene: 2. Germline lookup yields CDR1 SGDLS and CDR2 YYNGEE. As DNA, the CDR3 is TGTGCCAGCAGCGTAGGTAGCGGGGGTAACACCGGGGAGCTGTTTTTT. Its translation is CASSVGSGGNTGELFF.

The chain recombines TRBV6-5 with TRBJ2-7, with D possibly being TRBD2 (7 bases). Germline CDR1 reads MNHEY; CDR2 reads SVGAGI. Trimming removed 6 bases from V and 6 bases from J, with 21 bases in between. The CDR3 loop spans 15 amino acids. The CDR3 DNA follows: TGTGCCAGCAGATTACTAGGTGGGGGGGCAGCCGAGCAGTACTTC. Translating gives CASRLLGGGAAEQYF.

V usage is TRBV4-3 and J usage is TRBJ2-1; 11 nucleotides line up with TRBD1. The germline V gene encodes CDR1 LGHNA and CDR2 YSLEER. The CDR3 is 16 amino acids. V was clipped by 0 bases and J by 6 bases; unmatched bases: 4. The CDR3 nucleotides are TGCGCCAGCAGCCAAGATTTGGGGACAGGGGGCAATGAGCAGTTCTTC. Its protein product is CASSQDLGTGGNEQFF.

This chain uses TRBV7-2 with TRBJ1-4; D is unclear. With 5 bases removed from V and 7 bases from J, the gap between germline ends came to 11 bases. The CDR3 runs 13 residues. Germline values: CDR1 SGHTA, CDR2 FQGNSA. The chain's CDR3 is CASSQRLSEKLFF. CDR3 DNA: TGTGCCAGCAGCCAGCGGCTATCTGAAAAACTGTTTTTT.

This rearrangement joins TRBV7-2 to TRBJ2-5; D is possibly TRBD1 (6 bases). Trimming removed 5 bases from V and 4 bases from J, with 17 bases in between. The CDR3 spans 15 residues. The germline gives CDR1 SGHTA, CDR2 FQGNSA. In DNA form, the CDR3 reads TGTGCCAGCAGCCGAAGACCAGGGGTTTTAGAGACCCAGTACTTC. Translation gives CASSRRPGVLETQYF.